This T cell receptor beta chain was profiled in a study of shared clonotypes between healthy human individuals. Turning to the study itself: A few men and a couple of women, aged 18 to 49, were donors. General study findings and limits: The authors expected sequencing depth to affect clonotype sharing among donors.

As concerns this clone: Its antigen remains unidentified.

The germline gives CDR1 MNHNS, CDR2 SASEGT. Trimming took off 1 base at V and 7 bases at J, with 10 bases between the two ends. The CDR3 is made up of 13 amino acids. Replicate PCRs for unsorted PBMC used approximately 0.3 ug DNA (approximately 30,000 T cell genomes). Produced via immunoSEQ multiplex PCR; TCRdb's table is partial and in-frame only. The profile shows about 530,000 clones, roughly 85% of them singletons. The specimen sequenced was PBMCs. This chain connects TRBV6-1 to TRBJ1-1; D remains unclear. The source of this sequence is a woman in her thirties or forties in good health. Some clones in this sample may be carry-over from other donors' samples. CDR3 sequence reads: CASSEEGIGEAFF. The DNA of the CDR3 is TGTGCCAGCAGTGAAGAGGGCATTGGTGAAGCTTTCTTT.